Sequencing of this T cell receptor beta chain was carried out in a study of cytomegalovirus exposure and HLA in healthy donors. This CDR3 spans 16 amino acids. From germline, CDR1 is LGHNT and CDR2 FRNRAP. The V end was cut by 8 bases, the J end by 2 bases, with 19 bases between. Concerning this clone: The target antigen is unknown.

General observations from the study: When analyzed later, a missense DCLRE1C variant was found to be linked to TCR beta V- and J-gene trimming.

Likely unrecorded immune exposures existed in these nominally healthy donors. Primers included in the PCR were 60 Vbeta and 13 Jbeta primers. The protocol was immunoSEQ multiplex PCR, while the TCRdb copy is restricted to in-frame clones and leaves out a portion. The sample carries roughly 140,000 clones, approximately 80% recorded once. Sequenced: PBMCs. This sequence was found in a woman aged 45-65 years in good health and CMV-seropositive. J is TRBJ2-1 and V is TRBV12-5, with a tentative D call TRBD1 (9 bases). In DNA, the CDR3 is TGTGCTAGTTATACGGGGGGGACAGGGCCCTACAATGAGCAGTTCTTC. This codes for CASYTGGTGPYNEQFF.